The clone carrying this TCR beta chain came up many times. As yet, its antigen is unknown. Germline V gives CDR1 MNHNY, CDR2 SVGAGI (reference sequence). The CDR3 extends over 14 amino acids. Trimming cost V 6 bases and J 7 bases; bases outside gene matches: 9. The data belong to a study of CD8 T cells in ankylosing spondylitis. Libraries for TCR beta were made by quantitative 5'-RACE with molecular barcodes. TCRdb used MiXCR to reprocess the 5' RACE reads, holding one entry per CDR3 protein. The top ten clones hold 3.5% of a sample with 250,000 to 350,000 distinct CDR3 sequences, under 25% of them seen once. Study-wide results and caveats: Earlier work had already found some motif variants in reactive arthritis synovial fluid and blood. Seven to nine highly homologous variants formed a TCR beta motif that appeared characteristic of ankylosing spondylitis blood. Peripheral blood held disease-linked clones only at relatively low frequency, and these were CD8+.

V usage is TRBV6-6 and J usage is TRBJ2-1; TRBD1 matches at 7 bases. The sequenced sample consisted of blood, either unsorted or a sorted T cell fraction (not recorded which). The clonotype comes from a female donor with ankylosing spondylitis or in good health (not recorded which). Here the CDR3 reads CASRPGQPNNEQFF. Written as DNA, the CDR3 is TGTGCCAGCAGGCCGGGACAGCCGAATAATGAGCAGTTCTTC.